The source of this TCR beta chain is a study of OX40 agonist ivuxolimab in advanced cancers. Study-wide background: Recorded diagnoses for dose-escalation patients were hepatocellular carcinoma, melanoma, renal cell or head and neck cancer.

Blood draws occurred at baseline, cycle 4 day 1, and cycle 7 day 1. The method was immunoSEQ multiplex PCR; TCRdb's version includes in-frame clones alone and lacks a portion of them. Of fewer than 90,000 clones listed, 93% are singletons. CDR3 size: 14 residues. The V gene's germline CDR1 is MNHEY and CDR2 SMNVEV (reference sequence). Trimming left V 6 bases short and J 5 bases short, with 16 bases between. The rearrangement uses TRBV27 and TRBJ1-1; D is ambiguous. This sequence originates from an adult with an advanced solid tumor such as melanoma, head and neck, liver or kidney cancer. Specimen: CD4+ or CD8+ T cells sorted from blood, collected in a trial of the OX40 agonist ivuxolimab. This CDR3 reads CASSLDGGWTEAFF. The CDR3 DNA sequence: TGTGCCAGCAGCCTGGATGGAGGATGGACTGAAGCTTTCTTT.